The 24 T cell receptor beta chains given below trace back to one sample, sequenced in a study of blood T cell repertoires in COVID-19. Sequenced by immunoSEQ multiplex PCR; TCRdb stores in-frame clones only, minus some. Here the sample spans about 37,000 clones, around 90% being singletons. The sequencing input was peripheral blood. These TCRs come from a human donor in a cohort sampled during active COVID-19.

The V call is TRBV19, the J call TRBJ2-3; 16 bases are a match to TRBD2. Germline V gene data show CDR1 as LNHDA and CDR2 as SQIVND (reference sequence). V lost 7 bases and J lost 3; bases outside the gene matches: 13. The CDR3 consists of 19 residues. The CDR3 DNA is TGTGCCAGTACCTCATTCGGGACTAGCGGGAGGGCCGCGACAGATACGCAGTATTTT. Its protein is CASTSFGTSGRAATDTQYF.

CDR3 loop: CAWNPVGRNTDTQYF. The CDR3 DNA follows: TGTGCCTGGAACCCAGTAGGGAGGAACACAGATACGCAGTATTTT. The rearrangement uses TRBV30 and TRBJ2-3; TRBD2 is a possible D gene (6 bases). This CDR3 is 15 amino acids long. V lost 4 bases and J 2 bases, leaving 16 bases between the germline ends. Germline V gives CDR1 GTSNPN, CDR2 SVGIG (reference sequence).

This clone has more than one count but fewer than ten. J is TRBJ1-5 and V is TRBV7-9, with 9 bases fitting TRBD1. The trim removed 3 bases at V and 4 bases at J, leaving 1 base unmatched. CDR3 size: 14 residues. Looked up from germline, CDR1 is SEHNR and CDR2 is FQNEAQ (reference sequence). CDR3 sequence: CASSFGTGNQPQHF. In DNA form, the CDR3 reads TGTGCCAGCAGCTTTGGGACAGGGAATCAGCCCCAGCATTTT.

The V and J genes are TRBV5-1 and TRBJ2-2, with 9 nucleotides matching TRBD1. The CDR3 has 16 amino acids. Per germline, CDR1 SGHRS and CDR2 YFSETQ. The V and J ends lost 1 base and 6 bases, in that order; junction bases with no gene match: 7. CDR3 sequence: CASSLQGTGMPGELFF. The CDR3 DNA reads TGCGCCAGCAGCTTGCAAGGGACAGGGATGCCCGGGGAGCTGTTTTTT.

The V gene is TRBV7-2, the J gene TRBJ1-6; D call uncertain. From germline, CDR1 is SGHTA and CDR2 FQGNSA. The CDR3 totals 16 residues. Deletions cut 7 bases from V and 7 bases from J, with 20 bases between. In DNA, the CDR3 is TGTGCCAGCACCCCCGAAGAACTAGTGGGGAATTCACCCCTCCACTTT. Translated: CASTPEELVGNSPLHF. Based on the CDR3 plus reference TRBV7-2 and TRBJ1-6, the full variable domain is GAGVSQSPSNKVTEKGKDVELRCDPISGHTALYWYRQSLGQGLEFLIYFQGNSAPDKSGLPSDRFSAERTGGSVSTLTIQRTQQEDSAVYLCASTPEELVGNSPLHFGNGTRLTVT.

J is TRBJ1-1 and V is TRBV6-5; 8 bases agree with TRBD1. V lost 6 bases to trimming and J lost 5 bases; unmatched junction nucleotides: 5. Germline lookup yields CDR1 MNHEY and CDR2 SVGAGI. CDR3 length equals 13 residues. The CDR3 here is CASRRTGWTEAFF. CDR3 DNA: TGTGCCAGCAGGCGGACAGGGTGGACTGAAGCTTTCTTT.

The chain couples TRBV11-3 to TRBJ2-3, with D possibly TRBD1 on 6 matching bases. Germline values: CDR1 SGHNT, CDR2 YENEEA. Trimming removed 4 bases from V and 7 bases from J, with 12 bases in between. This CDR3 has 13 amino acids. The CDR3 DNA follows: TGTGCCAGCAGCTCAGTTCGGGACAATACGCAGTATTTT. Translated: CASSSVRDNTQYF.

The rearrangement uses TRBV18 and TRBJ2-7, with 11 bases aligning to TRBD2. Germline CDR1 and CDR2: KGHSH and LQKENI. V lost 6 bases to trimming and J lost 6 bases; unmatched junction nucleotides: 13. This CDR3 comprises 16 residues. The CDR3 protein is CASSPGTSGPLSEQYF. The CDR3 region has the DNA TGTGCCAGCTCCCCCGGGACTAGCGGACCTCTGAGCGAGCAGTACTTC. Looking up the rest from reference TRBV18 and TRBJ2-7 gives the full variable domain: NAGVMQNPRHLVRRRGQEARLRCSPMKGHSHVYWYRQLPEEGLKFMVYLQKENIIDESGMPKERFSAEFPKEGPSILRIQQVVRGDSAAYFCASSPGTSGPLSEQYFGPGTRLTVT.

This clone was recorded only once. The chain couples TRBV6-6 to TRBJ1-4; 7 bases map to TRBD1. Germline V lookup: CDR1 MNHNY, CDR2 SVGAGI (reference sequence). V gave up 2 bases and J gave up 2 bases; unmatched junction bases: 2. The CDR3 length is 15 residues. CDR3 coding DNA: TGTGCCAGCAGTTACCCAGGGGGGACTAATGAAAAACTGTTTTTT. The encoded protein is CASSYPGGTNEKLFF.

The chain uses TRBV18 and TRBJ1-2, with D maybe TRBD1 (5 bases). CDR1 is KGHSH, CDR2 LQKENI, per germline. CDR3 length equals 13 residues. V was pared by 3 bases and J by 8 bases, with 13 bases between. This chain's CDR3 is CASSPSQEKGYTF. CDR3 DNA: TGTGCCAGCTCACCCTCACAGGAAAAAGGCTACACCTTC.

This clone was seen only once. V usage is TRBV13 and J usage is TRBJ1-1, with 7 bases that match TRBD1. CDR1 is PRHDT and CDR2 is FYEKMQ in the germline V gene (reference sequence). J gave up 6 bases and V 4 bases, and 17 bases lay outside the gene matches. CDR3 length: 17 residues. CDR3 bases: TGTGCCAGCAGCTCTAGAGCTCTTGGACAGGCATGGGCTGAAGCTTTCTTT. This sequence encodes CASSSRALGQAWAEAFF.

The V gene is TRBV5-4, the J gene TRBJ1-2; 7 nucleotides line up with TRBD1. V dropped 4 bases and J dropped 7; count of bases not matched to a gene: 7. The germline V gene encodes CDR1 SGHNT and CDR2 YYREEE (reference sequence). The CDR3 runs 13 residues. The CDR3 here is CASSIDRAGGYTF. CDR3 in DNA: TGTGCCAGCAGCATTGACAGGGCGGGTGGCTACACCTTC.

The rearrangement joins TRBV7-3 to TRBJ2-3, with 7 bases matching TRBD2. This CDR3 spans 14 amino acids. Per germline, CDR1 SGHTA and CDR2 FQGTGA. V lost 6 bases, J lost 7 bases, and 10 bases stayed unmatched. The CDR3 nucleotides read TGTGCCAGCAGTTATAGCGGGCTCGGGAATACGCAGTATTTT. It is translated as CASSYSGLGNTQYF.

The V and J genes are TRBV7-2 and TRBJ2-5, with D possibly matching TRBD2 (6 bases). The CDR3 extends over 15 amino acids. The germline V gene encodes CDR1 SGHTA and CDR2 FQGNSA. Trimming shortened V by 6 bases and J by 2 bases, and 16 bases separated the two germline ends. This CDR3 reads CASRTDGGLQETQYF. Written as DNA, the CDR3 is TGTGCCAGCAGAACTGATGGGGGGTTACAAGAGACCCAGTACTTC.

This clone was counted ten times or more. This chain links TRBV6-4 with TRBJ2-7, with D maybe TRBD2 (6 bases). V lost 2 bases to trimming and J lost 6 bases, with 11 bases between them. The CDR3 runs to 13 residues. Germline CDR1 reads MRHNA; CDR2 reads SNTAGT. This chain's CDR3 is CASSDKTSGEQYF. The CDR3 nucleotides read TGTGCCAGCAGTGACAAGACTAGTGGCGAGCAGTACTTC.

By share, this clone counts as medium-sized. The J gene is TRBJ2-2, the V gene TRBV5-1; no clear D. Germline assignment: CDR1 SGHRS and CDR2 YFSETQ. The V gene lost 1 base and the J gene lost 5 bases, with 12 bases spanning the gap. The CDR3 length is 15 residues. The CDR3 loop is CASSLKVGATGELFF. The CDR3 bases are TGCGCCAGCAGCTTGAAAGTAGGAGCGACCGGGGAGCTGTTTTTT.

The rearrangement links TRBV12-3 or TRBV12-4 to TRBJ2-5; tentative D call: TRBD2 (6 bases). The CDR3 loop spans 12 amino acids. V lost 5 bases, J lost 5 bases, and 9 bases lay in between. The CDR3 bases are TGTGCCAGCAGTCATCGGGGGGAGACCCAGTACTTC. Its protein is CASSHRGETQYF.

This sequence joins TRBV9 and TRBJ2-1; possibly TRBD2 for D (5 bases). Trimming took off 0 bases at V and 3 bases at J, with 10 bases between the two ends. This CDR3 has 15 residues. CDR1 SGDLS and CDR2 YYNGEE come from the germline V gene. The CDR3 sequence is CASSVDGMDYNEQFF. In nucleotides, the CDR3 is TGTGCCAGCAGCGTAGACGGGATGGACTACAATGAGCAGTTCTTC.

The chain combines TRBV5-1 with TRBJ2-3; D perhaps matches TRBD2 (5 bases). Germline lookup yields CDR1 SGHRS and CDR2 YFSETQ. V lost 4 bases, J lost 1 base, and 16 bases lay in between. This CDR3 region has 16 residues. The CDR3: CASSLTIGSGTDTQYF. CDR3 bases: TGCGCCAGCAGCCTAACTATAGGGAGCGGCACAGATACGCAGTATTTT.

The chain links TRBV5-4 to TRBJ1-3, with 7 bases aligning to TRBD1. This CDR3 is built from 16 residues. Germline CDR1 reads SGHNT; CDR2 reads YYREEE (reference sequence). Trimming removed 3 bases from V and 1 base from J; junction bases left unmatched: 7. The CDR3 DNA reads as TGTGCCAGCAGCTCTTACAGGGGCGCTTCTGGAAACACCATATATTTT. It is translated as CASSSYRGASGNTIYF.

In its sample, this clone was seen a few times. This chain links TRBV7-9 with TRBJ2-5, with D possibly TRBD1 on 5 matching bases. The germline CDR1 and CDR2 sequences are SEHNR and FQNEAQ (reference sequence). Trimming took off 1 base at V and 4 bases at J, with 13 bases between the two ends. This CDR3 spans 15 amino acids. This CDR3 reads CASSLVVQGAETQYF. The CDR3 DNA sequence: TGTGCCAGCAGCTTAGTAGTGCAGGGCGCAGAGACCCAGTACTTC.

This sequence joins TRBV4-1 and TRBJ1-2; maybe TRBD1 (5 bases). V was pared by 0 bases and J by 2 bases, with 16 bases between. The V gene's germline CDR1 is MGHRA and CDR2 YSYEKL. The CDR3 is 17 amino acids. Here the CDR3 DNA reads TGCGCCAGCAGCCAAGATCCCATCTTCAGGGTAAACTATGGCTACACCTTC. As protein: CASSQDPIFRVNYGYTF.

In this sample, this clone turned up once. The V call is TRBV4-3, the J call TRBJ2-3; 8 nucleotides agree with TRBD1. Germline V gene lookup returns CDR1 LGHNA and CDR2 YSLEER. CDR3 length: 16 residues. V lost 0 bases to trimming and J lost 6 bases; unmatched junction nucleotides: 8. CDR3 nucleotides: TGCGCCAGCAGCCAAGATACAGGGGGTACTGTCGATACGCAGTATTTT. Translating gives CASSQDTGGTVDTQYF.

The rearrangement joins TRBV7-9 to TRBJ1-2, with 9 bases aligning to TRBD1. The CDR3 covers 15 residues. The germline gives CDR1 SEHNR, CDR2 FQNEAQ (reference sequence). V was pared by 4 bases and J by 10 bases, with 13 bases of the junction left unmatched. The CDR3 coding sequence is TGTGCCAGCAGCTATCCTCGGGACAGGGCCATTAACTACACCTTC. It specifies CASSYPRDRAINYTF. Drawing the rest from reference TRBV7-9 and TRBJ1-2, the complete variable domain is DTGVSQNPRHKITKRGQNVTFRCDPISEHNRLYWYRQTLGQGPEFLTYFQNEAQLEKSRLLSDRFSAERPKGSFSTLEIQRTEQGDSAMYLCASSYPRDRAINYTFGSGTRLTVV.